Shown below are 32 T cell receptor beta chains from a single sample sequenced in a study of CD8 T cells in ankylosing spondylitis (dated by TCRdb to the late 2010s). The receptor library was made with 5' RACE. Sequenced using an Illumina HiSeq 2500. TCRdb's own reprocessing of the public reads used fastp at Q25 and MiXCR and kept productive beta chains. Identical CDR3 protein sequences are pooled into one entry, listed with their most common genes and DNA. This sample lists about 30,000 distinct CDR3 sequences; approximately 28% were detected once. The top ten hold roughly 42% of the sample. The sequencing sample was made of synovial fluid, either unsorted or a sorted T cell fraction (not recorded which). Source of these receptors: a male donor with ankylosing spondylitis.

This clonotype occurred a few times. The genes are TRBV7-6 and TRBJ2-1; 10 bases align to TRBD1. The CDR3 covers 15 residues. Germline lookup yields CDR1 SGHVS and CDR2 FNYEAQ. V gave up 3 bases and J gave up 6 bases; unmatched junction bases: 5. The CDR3 here is CASSFGTGDLNEQFF. The DNA of the CDR3 is TGTGCCAGCAGCTTTGGGACAGGGGACCTCAATGAGCAGTTCTTC.

Ten or more counts support this clonotype. This chain links TRBV21-1 with TRBJ2-2; the D segment call TRBD2 is taken from the table without a DNA check. TRBV21-1 is tagged as a pseudogene. The CDR3 has 17 residues. The CDR3 DNA follows: TGTGCCAGCAGCAAAGGGAGGGCCCCCTCGAACACCGGGGAGCTGTTTTTT. It codes for CASSKGRAPSNTGELFF.

This chain connects TRBV5-5 to TRBJ1-1; no definite D call. The CDR3 loop spans 15 amino acids. Germline CDR1 SGHKS, CDR2 YYEKEE (reference sequence). V lost 2 bases to trimming and J lost 1 base, with 12 bases between them. CDR3 coding DNA: TGTGCCAGCAGCTTAGGTGGGAAATCGAACACTGAAGCTTTCTTT. Protein product: CASSLGGKSNTEAFF.

The table lists this clonotype with a few counts. The chain uses TRBV4-2 and TRBJ2-7; possible D gene TRBD1, 5 bases. This CDR3 is built from 14 residues. The V gene lost 0 bases and the J gene lost 3 bases, with 9 bases spanning the gap. The germline gives CDR1 LGHNA, CDR2 YNFKEQ. CDR3 in amino acids: CASSQDRGYYEQYF. DNA of the CDR3: TGTGCCAGCAGCCAAGATAGGGGCTACTACGAGCAGTACTTC.

The V gene is TRBV24-1, the J gene TRBJ2-1, with D possibly being TRBD2 (5 bases). The CDR3 covers 12 residues. Germline V gives CDR1 KGHDR, CDR2 SFDVKD. Trimming took off 4 bases at V and 8 bases at J, with 8 bases between the two ends. CDR3 sequence (DNA): TGTGCCACCAGTGACCGGGGTGATGAGCAGTTCTTC. This codes for CATSDRGDEQFF.

This clonotype was observed a few times. The chain uses TRBV15 and TRBJ2-2; either TRBD1 or TRBD2 may fit D (6 bases each). Trimming shortened V by 0 bases and J by 7 bases, and 12 bases separated the two germline ends. The length of the CDR3 is 15 residues. Germline loops: CDR1 LNHNV, CDR2 YYDKDF (reference sequence). The chain's CDR3 is CATSRDDEGGGELFF. The CDR3 DNA follows: TGTGCCACCAGCAGAGATGATGAGGGGGGCGGGGAGCTGTTTTTT.

The CDR3 loop is CASRGPEYRETQYF. The CDR3 DNA follows: TGTGCCAGCAGGGGCCCAGAATATCGAGAGACCCAGTACTTC. The gene calls are TRBV5-8 and TRBJ2-5; D uncertain. Germline V lookup: CDR1 SGHTS, CDR2 YDEGEE. The CDR3 spans 14 residues. Between the trimmed V and J ends, which lost 5 bases and 4 bases, there was a span of 15 bases.

The rearrangement joins TRBV7-9 to TRBJ2-1; possible D gene TRBD2, 6 bases. Germline assignment: CDR1 SEHNR and CDR2 FQNEAQ (reference sequence). V lost 4 bases, J lost 4 bases, and 11 bases lay in between. The length of the CDR3 is 14 residues. The CDR3 loop reads CASSSDYEYNEQFF. As DNA, the CDR3 is TGTGCCAGCAGCTCGGACTACGAGTACAATGAGCAGTTCTTC. The entire variable domain, with the rest obtained from reference TRBV7-9 and TRBJ2-1, is as follows: DTGVSQNPRHKITKRGQNVTFRCDPISEHNRLYWYRQTLGQGPEFLTYFQNEAQLEKSRLLSDRFSAERPKGSFSTLEIQRTEQGDSAMYLCASSSDYEYNEQFFGPGTRLTVL.

The CDR3 bases are TGTGCCAGCAGTTACTCACCTGGGAGCTCTGGAAACACCATATATTTT. Protein: CASSYSPGSSGNTIYF. The gene calls are TRBV6-5 and TRBJ1-3, with unresolved D. With 0 bases removed from V and 0 bases from J, the gap between germline ends came to 9 bases. Per the germline V gene, CDR1 is MNHEY and CDR2 is SVGAGI. The CDR3 contains 16 residues.

This clonotype was recorded many times. This sequence joins TRBV5-1 and TRBJ1-1; D uncertain. The CDR3 spans 13 residues. CDR1 and CDR2 (germline): SGHRS, YFSETQ. V was pared by 2 bases and J by 4 bases, with 9 bases between. CDR3 sequence: CASSFRTSTEAFF. Written as DNA, the CDR3 is TGCGCCAGCAGCTTCAGGACCTCCACTGAAGCTTTCTTT.

This clonotype was counted a few times. J is TRBJ2-7 and V is TRBV2, with a weak D call TRBD2 (6 bases). CDR1 SNHLY and CDR2 FYNNEI come from the germline V gene. CDR3 length: 14 amino acids. Trimming left V 2 bases short and J 7 bases short, with 15 bases between. The CDR3 loop is CASSELTGVVEQYF. DNA for the CDR3: TGTGCCAGCAGTGAATTAACGGGAGTGGTTGAGCAGTACTTC.

This clonotype was detected a few times. V usage is TRBV5-1 and J usage is TRBJ2-5; possibly TRBD1 for D (5 bases). Germline assignment: CDR1 SGHRS and CDR2 YFSETQ. CDR3 size: 12 residues. V lost 6 bases to trimming and J lost 2 bases, with 8 bases between them. The CDR3 is CASTTDQETQYF. In DNA, the CDR3 is TGCGCCAGCACGACAGATCAAGAGACCCAGTACTTC.

A few counts support this clonotype. The chain is built from TRBV29-1 and TRBJ2-1; TRBD2 matches 11 bases. CDR3 size: 14 residues. Germline-derived CDR1 and CDR2 are SQVTM and ANQGSEA. V was clipped by 3 bases and J by 5 bases; unmatched bases: 3. The CDR3 DNA reads TGCAGCGTTGAGGGACTAGCGGTTAACAATGAGCAGTTCTTC. Its protein product is CSVEGLAVNNEQFF.

The chain is built from TRBV12-3 or TRBV12-4 and TRBJ1-2; 8 nucleotides agree with TRBD1. Trimming cost V 2 bases and J 6 bases; bases outside gene matches: 8. This CDR3 has 15 residues. The CDR3 protein is CASSLTSPTGDGYTF. The CDR3 coding sequence is TGTGCCAGCAGTTTAACTAGCCCGACAGGGGATGGCTACACCTTC.

The rearrangement uses TRBV11-2 and TRBJ2-1, with 9 bases identical to TRBD2. The CDR3 is 14 amino acids. V lost 5 bases to trimming and J lost 6 bases; unmatched junction nucleotides: 5. Germline values: CDR1 SGHAT, CDR2 FQNNGV. The CDR3 loop is CASSTQGLANEQFF. The CDR3 region has the DNA TGTGCCAGCAGCACGCAGGGACTAGCCAATGAGCAGTTCTTC. Full variable domain (outside the CDR3, taken from reference TRBV11-2 and TRBJ2-1): EAGVAQSPRYKIIEKRQSVAFWCNPISGHATLYWYQQILGQGPKLLIQFQNNGVVDDSQLPKDRFSAERLKGVDSTLKIQPAKLEDSAVYLCASSTQGLANEQFFGPGTRLTVL.

V gene TRBV2 combines with J gene TRBJ2-5, with unresolved D. Germline-derived CDR1 and CDR2 are SNHLY and FYNNEI. CDR3 length: 13 amino acids. V lost 7 bases and J lost 2, with 11 bases in between. The CDR3 is CASIAENQETQYF. CDR3 coding DNA: TGTGCCAGCATTGCAGAGAATCAAGAGACCCAGTACTTC.

The J gene is TRBJ2-1, the V gene TRBV20-1, with D uncertain. V was pared by 5 bases and J by 9 bases, with 8 bases between. Per germline, CDR1 DFQATT and CDR2 SNEGSKA (reference sequence). The CDR3 consists of 10 residues. The CDR3 region has the DNA TGCAGTGCTGAGCGAGGTGAGCAGTTCTTC. Its translation: CSAERGEQFF.

The chain recombines TRBV27 with TRBJ2-3; D not resolved. The CDR3 has 16 amino acids. Trimming stripped 3 bases from V and 0 bases from J, with 13 bases between. The germline V gene has CDR1 MNHEY and CDR2 SMNVEV (reference sequence). CDR3 residues: CASSFTPPPSTDTQYF. The CDR3 DNA reads as TGTGCCAGCAGTTTTACACCGCCGCCTAGCACAGATACGCAGTATTTT.

The chain is built from TRBV10-2 and TRBJ2-1; TRBD2 is a possible D gene (5 bases). The germline V gene encodes CDR1 WSHSY and CDR2 SAAADI. CDR3 size: 11 residues. Trimming cost V 8 bases and J 7 bases, with 9 bases left between them. The CDR3 DNA follows: TGCGCCAGCGGCCCGGGGAATGAGCAGTTCTTC. Translation gives CASGPGNEQFF.

V and J are TRBV24-1 and TRBJ2-7; D possibly corresponds to TRBD1 (6 bases). There are 12 residues in the CDR3. The germline V gene has CDR1 KGHDR and CDR2 SFDVKD. With 8 bases removed from V and 6 bases from J, the gap between germline ends came to 13 bases. The CDR3 DNA reads TGTGCCACCACCTCCCCCAGGGGCGAGCAGTACTTC. Translation gives CATTSPRGEQYF.

The chain links TRBV27 to TRBJ2-3; D remains ambiguous. Germline V gene lookup returns CDR1 MNHEY and CDR2 SMNVEV (reference sequence). Deletions cut 8 bases from V and 2 bases from J, with 14 bases between. This CDR3 region has 14 residues. The CDR3 region is CASGSLTYTDTQYF. The CDR3 DNA is TGTGCCAGCGGGTCGCTGACATACACAGATACGCAGTATTTT.

This clonotype has a count of ten or more. The V gene is TRBV2, the J gene TRBJ2-7, with D uncertain. Germline CDR1 reads SNHLY; CDR2 reads FYNNEI. The CDR3 runs to 13 residues. The V gene lost 6 bases and the J gene lost 2 bases, with 11 bases spanning the gap. The CDR3 region has the DNA TGTGCCAGCAGAGACTTCGAACCCTACGAGCAGTACTTC. Translation gives CASRDFEPYEQYF.

In this sample, this clonotype turned up many times. The rearrangement joins TRBV6-2 or TRBV6-3 to TRBJ1-1, with a possible D match to TRBD1 (5 bases). V gave up 2 bases and J gave up 3 bases, with 7 bases separating them. Per the germline V gene, CDR1 is MNHEY and CDR2 is SVGEGT. The CDR3 sequence is 13 residues long. The CDR3 DNA reads as TGTGCCAGCAGTTACATGGGGGACACTGAAGCTTTCTTT. Translating it yields CASSYMGDTEAFF.

This clonotype has just a few counts. The CDR3 DNA is TGTGCCAGCAGTGAGTTTCTAGGTTCCTACGAGCAGTACTTC. Protein product: CASSEFLGSYEQYF. J is TRBJ2-7 and V is TRBV2; no reliable D call. Trimming left V 3 bases short and J 1 base short, with 10 bases between. In germline, CDR1 is SNHLY, CDR2 FYNNEI. The CDR3 consists of 14 residues. Variable domain in full (rest from reference TRBV2 and TRBJ2-7): EPEVTQTPSHQVTQMGQEVILRCVPISNHLYFYWYRQILGQKVEFLVSFYNNEISEKSEIFDDQFSVERPDGSNFTLKIRSTKLEDSAMYFCASSEFLGSYEQYFGPGTRLTVT.

This clonotype was observed many times. The chain joins TRBV20-1 to TRBJ1-1, with 8 bases matching TRBD1. J lost 5 bases, V lost 3 bases, and 8 bases had no gene match. CDR3 length: 14 amino acids. From germline, CDR1 is DFQATT and CDR2 SNEGSKA (reference sequence). DNA of the CDR3: TGCAGTGCTAGCGGGGTCCGACAGGGGACTGAAGCTTTCTTT. Amino acids: CSASGVRQGTEAFF.

CDR3 region: CASSATAYTNTEAFF. CDR3 nucleotide sequence: TGTGCCAGCAGCGCCACCGCGTACACGAACACTGAAGCTTTCTTT. This rearrangement joins TRBV4-2 to TRBJ1-1; D unclear. V lost 5 bases, J lost 1 base, and 14 bases lay in between. The CDR3 runs to 15 residues. The germline V gene has CDR1 LGHNA and CDR2 YNFKEQ.

The rearrangement links TRBV4-1 to TRBJ1-1; 8 nucleotides agree with TRBD1. Trimming at V came to 4 bases and at J to 4 bases, leaving 14 bases not matched to a gene. Germline-derived CDR1 and CDR2 are MGHRA and YSYEKL. The CDR3 length is 17 residues. DNA of the CDR3: TGCGCCAGCAGCCTAAACCCGACAGGGGTTTTAGGCACTGAAGCTTTCTTT. Translation gives CASSLNPTGVLGTEAFF.

This clonotype was observed many times. The chain has TRBV3-1 and TRBJ1-3; D remains unclear. From germline, CDR1 is LGHDT and CDR2 YNNKEL (reference sequence). This CDR3 is built from 16 residues. V was pared by 0 bases and J by 5 bases, with 14 bases between. CDR3 DNA sequence: TGTGCCAGCAGCCAAGACCGGTTTAGCATTCGAAACACCATATATTTT. Amino acid sequence: CASSQDRFSIRNTIYF.

At least ten counts were recorded for this clonotype. V usage is TRBV30 and J usage is TRBJ1-1; D remains unclear. Trimming removed 6 bases from V and 5 bases from J, with 16 bases in between. The CDR3 contains 13 residues. Germline V gene lookup returns CDR1 GTSNPN and CDR2 SVGIG (reference sequence). CDR3: CACLDAGWTEAFF. CDR3 sequence (DNA): TGTGCCTGTCTGGATGCGGGTTGGACTGAAGCTTTCTTT.

This clonotype was recorded many times. The chain has TRBV6-6 and TRBJ1-1; D remains unclear. Trimming took 1 base from V and 4 from J, leaving 10 bases between them. Germline V CDR1 and CDR2: MNHNY, SVGAGI (reference sequence). This CDR3 has 14 amino acids. The CDR3 nucleotides read TGTGCCAGCAGTTACTTGGGGTTAGGCACTGAAGCTTTCTTT. Its translation is CASSYLGLGTEAFF.

This clonotype has a handful of counts. The rearrangement links TRBV3-1 to TRBJ2-1, with 8 bases fitting TRBD2. Trimming took 4 bases from V and 5 from J; bases not matched to a gene: 16. Germline V lookup: CDR1 LGHDT, CDR2 YNNKEL (reference sequence). The CDR3 runs to 18 residues. This CDR3 is CASSPPLPAGDPDNEQFF. DNA for the CDR3: TGTGCCAGCAGCCCCCCACTTCCAGCGGGAGATCCCGACAATGAGCAGTTCTTC.

The rearrangement uses TRBV10-3 and TRBJ2-1; D is perhaps TRBD1 or TRBD2 (6 bases each). V shed 8 bases and J shed 7 bases, with 12 bases lying between them. Germline V gene lookup returns CDR1 ENHRY and CDR2 SYGVKD. The CDR3 is made up of 12 amino acids. The CDR3 here is CAIEGDLNEQFF. CDR3 sequence (DNA): TGTGCCATCGAGGGGGACTTAAATGAGCAGTTCTTC.